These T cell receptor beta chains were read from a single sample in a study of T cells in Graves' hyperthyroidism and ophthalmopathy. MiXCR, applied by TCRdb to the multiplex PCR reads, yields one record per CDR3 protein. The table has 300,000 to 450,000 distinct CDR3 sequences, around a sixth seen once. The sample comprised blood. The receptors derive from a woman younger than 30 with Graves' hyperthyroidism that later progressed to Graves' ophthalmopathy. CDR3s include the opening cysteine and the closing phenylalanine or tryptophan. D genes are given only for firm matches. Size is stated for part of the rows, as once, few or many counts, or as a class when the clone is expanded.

CASSPGTDDYTNTGELFF	TGTGCCAGCAGCCCGGGGACGGATGACTACACAAACACCGGGGAGCTGTTTTTT	few	TRBJ2-2	NA	TRBV11-3
CATHTDSLDNSPLHF	TGTGCCACCCATACGGACAGTTTGGATAATTCACCCCTCCACTTT	many	TRBJ1-6	NA	TRBV28
CASFGDKLFVKQYF	TGTGCCAGCTTTGGGGACAAGTTATTTGTAAAGCAGTACTTC	NA	TRBJ2-7	NA	TRBV2
CASSYSRDGANEQFF	TGTGCCAGCAGTTACTCCCGGGATGGGGCGAATGAGCAGTTCTTC	many	TRBJ2-1	NA	TRBV6-6
CASGSASTSGRGDTQYF	TGTGCTAGTGGTTCCGCCTCGACTAGCGGGAGGGGAGATACGCAGTATTTT	many	TRBJ2-3	TRBD2	TRBV12-5
CASSPRWVGYTF	TGTGCCAGCAGCCCTCGGTGGGTCGGCTACACCTTC	many	TRBJ1-2	NA	TRBV7-2
CASSRRTSGSFNEQFF	TGTGCCAGCAGCCGGAGGACTAGCGGGTCCTTCAATGAGCAGTTCTTC	many	TRBJ2-1	TRBD2	TRBV3-1
CASRRTSGPYEQYF	TGTGCCAGCAGGCGGACTAGCGGGCCCTACGAGCAGTACTTC	many	TRBJ2-7	TRBD2	TRBV28
CSARERGNEQFF	TGCAGTGCTAGAGAGCGGGGCAATGAGCAGTTCTTC	many	TRBJ2-1	NA	TRBV20-1
CASSLPDDNVREQFF	TGCGCCAGCTCCCTGCCAGACGACAATGTACGTGAGCAGTTCTTC	few	TRBJ2-1	NA	TRBV10-1
CASSQRSTDTQYF	TGCGCCAGCAGCCAAAGGAGCACAGATACGCAGTATTTT	few	TRBJ2-3	NA	TRBV4-3
CASSPRTSGSVAEQFF	TGTGCCAGCAGCCCAAGGACTAGCGGGAGTGTAGCTGAGCAGTTCTTC	many	TRBJ2-1	TRBD2	TRBV7-2
CASSWTGSYEQYF	TGTGCCAGCAGCTGGACGGGCTCCTACGAGCAGTACTTC	NA	TRBJ2-7	NA	TRBV5-4
CASSFSLTQYF	TGTGCCAGCAGCTTTTCGTTGACCCAGTACTTC	many	TRBJ2-5	NA	TRBV7-2
CASSYPAGTNNEQFF	TGTGCCAGCAGTTACCCCGCCGGGACAAACAATGAGCAGTTCTTC	many	TRBJ2-1	NA	TRBV6-2/TRBV6-3
CASSLPPGLAGSGTDTQYF	TGTGCCAGCAGTCTTCCACCGGGACTAGCGGGATCTGGCACAGATACGCAGTATTTT	many	TRBJ2-3	TRBD2	TRBV28
CASRRTGLDTEAFF	TGTGCCAGCAGAAGAACAGGGCTGGACACTGAAGCTTTCTTT	NA	TRBJ1-1	NA	TRBV5-6
CATLPYADSYNEQFF	TGTGCCACCCTACCATATGCGGACTCCTACAATGAGCAGTTCTTC	many	TRBJ2-1	NA	TRBV10-3
CASSEAGTGGNEQFF	TGTGCCAGCAGTGAAGCGGGGACAGGGGGCAATGAGCAGTTCTTC	many	TRBJ2-1	TRBD1	TRBV6-1
CASRDSRYQPQHF	TGTGCCAGCAGAGACAGTAGATATCAGCCCCAGCATTTT	few	TRBJ1-5	NA	TRBV2
CASSVGREGYEQYF	TGTGCCAGCAGCGTAGGACGGGAGGGGTACGAGCAGTACTTC	few	TRBJ2-7	TRBD2	TRBV9
CASSLAGYAPSGQFF	TGTGCCAGCAGCTTAGCGGGGTACGCCCCCTCAGGGCAGTTCTTC	NA	TRBJ2-1	NA	TRBV7-9
CASSQAGPDTQYF	TGTGCCAGCAGCCAAGCGGGGCCAGATACGCAGTATTTT	few	TRBJ2-3	NA	TRBV14
CSVTGVNSNYGYTF	TGCAGCGTTACAGGGGTTAACTCTAACTATGGCTACACCTTC	few	TRBJ1-2	TRBD1	TRBV29-1
CASSFQENTEAFF	TGTGCCAGCAGTTTTCAAGAGAACACTGAAGCTTTCTTT	many	TRBJ1-1	NA	TRBV12-3/TRBV12-4
CASHAALGLAGIEQYF	TGCGCCAGCCACGCCGCCCTCGGACTAGCGGGTATCGAGCAGTACTTC	many	TRBJ2-7	TRBD2	TRBV5-1
CASSGQPNPYEQYF	TGTGCCAGCAGTGGACAGCCTAATCCCTACGAGCAGTACTTC	many	TRBJ2-7	NA	TRBV27
CASRSTRGRGNEQFF	TGTGCCAGCAGATCAACCCGGGGGCGAGGCAATGAGCAGTTCTTC	NA	TRBJ2-1	NA	TRBV7-9
CASSLLVGGHGYTF	TGTGCCAGCAGCTTGCTAGTTGGGGGTCATGGCTACACCTTC	few	TRBJ1-2	NA	TRBV5-4
CASKWGGSNEQFF	TGTGCCAGCAAATGGGGCGGGAGTAATGAGCAGTTCTTC	many	TRBJ2-1	TRBD2	TRBV27
CSAEGLAGDRWTGELFF	TGCAGTGCTGAGGGACTAGCGGGAGATCGGTGGACCGGGGAGCTGTTTTTT	many	TRBJ2-2	TRBD2	TRBV20-1
CSAWTGLSLYGYTF	TGCAGCGCCTGGACAGGCCTTTCTCTCTATGGCTACACCTTC	few	TRBJ1-2	TRBD1	TRBV29-1
CASSRLRETQYF	TGTGCCAGCAGCCGACTACGGGAGACCCAGTACTTC	NA	TRBJ2-5	NA	TRBV7-2
CASSPGDLAGGPVGETQYF	TGCGCCAGCAGCCCGGGAGATTTAGCGGGAGGACCAGTCGGGGAGACCCAGTACTTC	NA	TRBJ2-5	TRBD2	TRBV5-1
CASSESTGTSTDTQYF	TGTGCCAGCAGTGAATCCACCGGGACTAGCACAGATACGCAGTATTTT	NA	TRBJ2-3	NA	TRBV25-1
CASGLTGNEQYF	TGTGCCAGTGGGTTAACAGGGAACGAGCAGTACTTC	many	TRBJ2-7	NA	TRBV3-1
CACSEEGWKPQHF	TGTGCCTGCAGTGAAGAGGGTTGGAAGCCCCAGCATTTT	few	TRBJ1-5	NA	TRBV2
CSVDSTSNEQYF	TGCAGCGTGGACTCCACCTCAAACGAGCAGTACTTC	NA	TRBJ2-7	NA	TRBV29-1
CASSTRTSGRYNEQFF	TGCGCCAGCAGCACCCGGACTAGCGGGAGGTACAATGAGCAGTTCTTC	few	TRBJ2-1	TRBD2	TRBV4-1
CASSHLGQGASYEQYF	TGTGCCAGCAGTCACCTAGGACAGGGCGCGTCCTACGAGCAGTACTTC	many	TRBJ2-7	TRBD1	TRBV6-2/TRBV6-3
CASSQDLGLAWNEQFF	TGTGCCAGCAGCCAAGATCTGGGACTAGCCTGGAATGAGCAGTTCTTC	many	TRBJ2-1	TRBD2	TRBV14
CSARYSSGRTDTQYF	TGCAGTGCTAGGTACTCTAGCGGGAGGACAGATACGCAGTATTTT	many	TRBJ2-3	TRBD2	TRBV20-1
CSAMGLRDQMREQFF	TGCAGTGCTATGGGTTTGCGGGACCAGATGAGGGAGCAGTTCTTC	NA	TRBJ2-1	NA	TRBV20-1
CATSDTGVETQYF	TGTGCCACCAGTGATACGGGGGTTGAGACCCAGTACTTC	few	TRBJ2-5	NA	TRBV24-1
CASSLQGESGYTF	TGTGCCAGCAGCTTACAGGGGGAAAGTGGCTACACCTTC	many	TRBJ1-2	TRBD1	TRBV7-6
CSVVTSTDTQYF	TGCAGCGTAGTTACTAGCACAGATACGCAGTATTTT	few	TRBJ2-3	NA	TRBV29-1
CASMRGQGASNYGYTF	TGCGCCAGCATGAGGGGACAGGGGGCTTCTAACTATGGCTACACCTTC	NA	TRBJ1-2	TRBD1	TRBV10-2
CSAPGPSYNSPLHF	TGCAGTGCCCCCGGGCCGTCGTATAATTCACCCCTCCACTTT	many	TRBJ1-6	NA	TRBV20-1
CASRYRGTPYGYTF	TGTGCCAGCAGGTACAGGGGGACTCCATATGGCTACACCTTC	NA	TRBJ1-2	TRBD1	TRBV6-1
CATSAGRHSGANVLSF	TGTGCCACCAGTGCGGGACGCCACTCTGGGGCCAACGTCCTGTCTTTC	NA	TRBJ2-6	NA	TRBV24-1
CASSTDGGPTNSPLHF	TGCGCCAGCAGCACCGATGGGGGGCCCACCAATTCACCCCTCCACTTT	NA	TRBJ1-6	NA	TRBV5-1
CASSRGVAASLYEQYF	TGTGCCAGCAGCCGAGGGGTGGCCGCATCGCTCTACGAGCAGTACTTC	many	TRBJ2-7	NA	TRBV7-9
CASSFGPTGLSYEQYF	TGTGCCAGCAGCTTCGGACCGACAGGGTTGAGCTACGAGCAGTACTTC	many	TRBJ2-7	TRBD1	TRBV7-8
CASSRQGAGANEKLFF	TGTGCCAGCAGTAGGCAGGGGGCAGGAGCTAATGAAAAACTGTTTTTT	many	TRBJ1-4	TRBD1	TRBV28
CASSLKEGSGKTMNTEAFF	TGTGCCAGCAGCCTAAAGGAAGGGTCAGGGAAAACAATGAACACTGAAGCTTTCTTT	NA	TRBJ1-1	NA	TRBV7-9
CSASQGLAGAGEQYF	TGCAGTGCTTCGCAAGGACTAGCGGGAGCTGGTGAGCAGTACTTC	many	TRBJ2-7	TRBD2	TRBV20-1